This T cell receptor (beta chain) comes out of a study of blood T cell repertoires in COVID-19 (TCRdb year 2020). Concerning the study at large: Samples covering the acute and convalescent phases of COVID-19 were provided by collaborators in the United States, Italy and Spain. The material from the prospective study consisted of cDNA or gDNA derived from T cells, B-cell-depleted T cells, or PBMCs. The dataset comprised deeply sampled blood TCRbeta repertoires from subjects exposed to, actively infected with, or recovered from COVID-19. The repertoires were released in a freely available public database meant as a resource for research on the immune response to SARS-CoV-2. Samples came from the ongoing ImmuneRACE study (first 160 participants) plus 1,254 subjects from 6 global collaborators. A de-identified subject ID, COVID-19 status, age in years and sex were almost always included in the sample metadata. Where HLA class I and class II types were available, the types were taken from metadata supplied by the sample provider, not from assay-based typing. On the study overall, not on this receptor specifically: The quantity of clinical and demographic metadata differed by source and by participant and was supplied without curation.

The immunoSEQ Assay, a bias-controlled multiplex PCR, was used to amplify TCRbeta CDR3 regions from genomic DNA. On the authors' methods: The number of nucleated cells in each sample was estimated from the amplification of reference gene primers within the assay. To quantify the absolute abundance of each unique TCRbeta CDR3 rearrangement, sequence reads were collapsed and filtered. For each sample, productive Simpson clonality was calculated by taking the square root of Simpson's diversity index across productive rearrangements. TCRdb took over this immuneACCESS table, retaining in-frame rearrangements with V and J assigned. Such tables are incomplete; in checked studies, under half of the missing clones stem from an unresolved V gene, and the remainder is unexplained. V, J and clone size derive from that table, while D and trimming were established from the DNA sequence. The sample table records about 140,000 clones; 75% to 85% of these occur just once. Jointly, the top ten make up around 2.9% of the sample.

With regard to this clone: This receptor's antigen is unknown. No base qualities exist here, and no much larger clone lies one base off it.

Each collaborating institution followed its own protocols to collect whole blood in K2EDTA tubes. For TCRbeta analysis, collaborator samples were shipped as frozen whole blood, as isolated PBMCs, or as DNA extracted from either sample type. The CDR3 contains 13 residues, cysteine and phenylalanine counted. The sequence is cut down to CDR3 DNA, 39 bases in frame from base 1. V drops 4 bases and J drops 5 bases, leaving 12 bases in between. Sequences SGDLS (CDR1) and YYNGEE (CDR2) are obtained from the germline V gene. The sequence came from a man aged 45 to 65 with acute or convalescent COVID-19. The chain links TRBV9 with TRBJ1-2, with a weak D call of TRBD1 (6 bases match). Sequencing input: peripheral blood. This receptor carries the CDR3 CASSPGQNYGYTF. The DNA is as follows: TGTGCCAGCAGCCCAGGACAGAATTATGGCTACACCTTC.